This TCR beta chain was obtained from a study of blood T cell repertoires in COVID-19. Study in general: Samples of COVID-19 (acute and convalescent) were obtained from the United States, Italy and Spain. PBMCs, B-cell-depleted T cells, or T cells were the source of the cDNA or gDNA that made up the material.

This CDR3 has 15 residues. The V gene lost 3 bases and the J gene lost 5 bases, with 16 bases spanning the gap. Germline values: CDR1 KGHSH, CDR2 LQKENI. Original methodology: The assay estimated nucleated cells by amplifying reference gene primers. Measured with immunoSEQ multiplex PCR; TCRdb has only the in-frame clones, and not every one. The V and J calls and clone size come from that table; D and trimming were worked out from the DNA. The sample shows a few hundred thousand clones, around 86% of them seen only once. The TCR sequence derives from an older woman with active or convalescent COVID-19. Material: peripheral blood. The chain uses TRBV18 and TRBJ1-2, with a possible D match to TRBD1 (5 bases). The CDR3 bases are TGTGCCAGCTCACCTCCGGGGCGGGGCTGGTATGGCTACACCTTC. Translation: CASSPPGRGWYGYTF.